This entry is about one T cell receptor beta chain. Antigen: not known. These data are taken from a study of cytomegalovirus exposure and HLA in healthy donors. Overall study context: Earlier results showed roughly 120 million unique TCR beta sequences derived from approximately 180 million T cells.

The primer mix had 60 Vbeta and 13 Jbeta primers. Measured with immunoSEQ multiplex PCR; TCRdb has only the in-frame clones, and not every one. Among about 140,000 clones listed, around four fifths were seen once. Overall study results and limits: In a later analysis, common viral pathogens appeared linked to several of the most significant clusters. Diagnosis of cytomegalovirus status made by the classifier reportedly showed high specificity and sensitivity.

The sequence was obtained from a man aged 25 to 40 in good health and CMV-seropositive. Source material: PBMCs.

Written as DNA, the CDR3 is TGCGCCAGCAGCCAAGAAAGCGGTACCTACGAGCAGTACTTC. It specifies CASSQESGTYEQYF. V and J are TRBV4-1 and TRBJ2-7; D may be TRBD2 (5 bases). The CDR3 covers 14 residues. Germline V gene lookup returns CDR1 MGHRA and CDR2 YSYEKL. The germline V and J ends were trimmed by 0 bases and 2 bases, with 8 bases remaining between them.